The following is a TCR beta chain sequence with its context. Profiling relied on immunoSEQ multiplex PCR, and the TCRdb table lists in-frame clones only, not all of them. Here the sample spans about 200,000 clones, around nine tenths being singletons. V gave up 5 bases and J gave up 5 bases; unmatched junction bases: 7. CDR3 length: 15 amino acids. Germline loops: CDR1 SGHAT, CDR2 FQNNGV. The data were obtained in a study of blood T cell repertoires in COVID-19. About the research overall: Italy, Spain and the United States were the sources of the convalescent and acute COVID-19 samples.

This chain connects TRBV11-2 to TRBJ1-4, with 8 bases that match TRBD1. The source is a man aged 55 to 70 with acute or convalescent COVID-19. Sequencing was performed on peripheral blood. As DNA, the CDR3 is TGTGCCAGCAGCACCGACAGGGGCCTAAATGAAAAACTGTTTTTT. It specifies CASSTDRGLNEKLFF. The full variable domain, with the rest looked up from reference TRBV11-2 and TRBJ1-4, is EAGVAQSPRYKIIEKRQSVAFWCNPISGHATLYWYQQILGQGPKLLIQFQNNGVVDDSQLPKDRFSAERLKGVDSTLKIQPAKLEDSAVYLCASSTDRGLNEKLFFGSGTQLSVL.